The entry below describes one TCR beta chain. Libraries were prepared by immunoSEQ multiplex PCR; TCRdb keeps only in-frame clonotypes and omits some of them. This sample carries 640,000 or so clones, 70% to 90% of them seen once, and the ten largest clones take just under 0.0095%. The data were taken from a study of shared T cell receptors in the human thymus. The same data also went into a second study, on human thymus T cells. Per that paper: Serving as donors were healthy Finnish infants, each of whom was having open corrective surgery for congenital heart defects. Resections removed during corrective heart surgery provided the thymus tissue used. What appeared biased in thymic and blood repertoires was the usage of V and J genes. Related studies found that unrelated individuals share highly overlapping thymic repertoires.

Material for sequencing was thymocytes. This clonotype originated in a boy younger than two with a congenital heart defect.

The CDR3 bases are TGTGCCAGCACCAATAGCGGGAGGGGAACAGATACGCAGTATTTT. The encoded protein is CASTNSGRGTDTQYF. V and J are TRBV25-1 and TRBJ2-3; 11 bases line up with TRBD2. Germline V CDR1 and CDR2: MGHDK, SYGVNS. CDR3 size: 15 residues. The V segment lost 7 bases and the J segment 3 bases; nucleotides outside the gene matches: 6.